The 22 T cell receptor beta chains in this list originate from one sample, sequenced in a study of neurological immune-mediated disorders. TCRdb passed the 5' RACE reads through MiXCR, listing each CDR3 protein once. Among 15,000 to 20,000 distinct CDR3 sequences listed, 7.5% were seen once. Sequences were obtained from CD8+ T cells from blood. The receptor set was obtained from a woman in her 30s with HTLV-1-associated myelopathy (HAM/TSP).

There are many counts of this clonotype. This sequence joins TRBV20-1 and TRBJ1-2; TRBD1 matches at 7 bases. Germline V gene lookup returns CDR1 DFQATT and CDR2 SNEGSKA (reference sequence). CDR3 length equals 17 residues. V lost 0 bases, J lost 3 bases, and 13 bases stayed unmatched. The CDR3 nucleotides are TGCAGTGCTAGAGATTTGGGGAGTGGACAGGCCCACTATGGCTACACCTTC. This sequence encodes CSARDLGSGQAHYGYTF.

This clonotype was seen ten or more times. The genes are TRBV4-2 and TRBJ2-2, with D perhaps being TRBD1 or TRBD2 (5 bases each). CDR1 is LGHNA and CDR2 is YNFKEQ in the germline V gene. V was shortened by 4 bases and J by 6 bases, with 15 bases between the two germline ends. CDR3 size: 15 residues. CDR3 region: CASSPSVGDAGELFF. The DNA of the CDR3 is TGTGCCAGCAGCCCCTCGGTGGGGGACGCCGGGGAGCTGTTTTTT.

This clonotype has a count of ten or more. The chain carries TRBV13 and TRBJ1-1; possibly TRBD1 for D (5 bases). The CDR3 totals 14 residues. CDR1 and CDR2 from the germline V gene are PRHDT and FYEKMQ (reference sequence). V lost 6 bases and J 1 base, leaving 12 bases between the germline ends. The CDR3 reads CASRTGTENTEAFF. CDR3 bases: TGTGCCAGCAGGACCGGGACTGAGAACACTGAAGCTTTCTTT.

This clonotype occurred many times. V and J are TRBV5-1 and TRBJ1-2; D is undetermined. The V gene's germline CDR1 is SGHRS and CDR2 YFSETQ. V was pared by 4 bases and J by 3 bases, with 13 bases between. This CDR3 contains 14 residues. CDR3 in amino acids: CASSENDGDYGYTF. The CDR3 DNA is TGCGCCAGCAGCGAAAACGACGGAGACTATGGCTACACCTTC. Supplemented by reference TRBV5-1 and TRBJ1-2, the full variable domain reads KAGVTQTPRYLIKTRGQQVTLSCSPISGHRSVSWYQQTPGQGLQFLFEYFSETQRNKGNFPGRFSGRQFSNSRSEMNVSTLELGDSALYLCASSENDGDYGYTFGSGTRLTVV.

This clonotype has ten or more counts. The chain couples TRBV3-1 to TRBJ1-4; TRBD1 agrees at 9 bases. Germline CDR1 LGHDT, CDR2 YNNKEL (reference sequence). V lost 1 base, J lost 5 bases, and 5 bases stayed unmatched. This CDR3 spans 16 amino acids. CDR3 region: CASSQVLGTGNEKLFF. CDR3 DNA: TGTGCCAGCAGCCAAGTCTTGGGGACAGGGAATGAAAAACTGTTTTTT.

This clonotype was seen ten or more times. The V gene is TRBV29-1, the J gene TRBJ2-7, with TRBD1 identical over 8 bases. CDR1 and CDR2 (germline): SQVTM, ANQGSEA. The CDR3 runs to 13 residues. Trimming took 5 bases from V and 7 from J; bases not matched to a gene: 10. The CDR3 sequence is CSVLLDRAREQYF. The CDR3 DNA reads TGCAGCGTTCTATTGGACAGGGCGAGGGAGCAGTACTTC.

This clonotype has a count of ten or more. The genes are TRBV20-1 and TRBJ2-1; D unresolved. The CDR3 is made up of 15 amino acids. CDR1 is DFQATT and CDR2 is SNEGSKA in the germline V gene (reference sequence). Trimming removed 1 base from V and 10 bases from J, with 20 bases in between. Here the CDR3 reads CSARVLVISLEEQFF. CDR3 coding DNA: TGCAGTGCTAGAGTGTTGGTTATATCGCTCGAAGAGCAGTTCTTC.

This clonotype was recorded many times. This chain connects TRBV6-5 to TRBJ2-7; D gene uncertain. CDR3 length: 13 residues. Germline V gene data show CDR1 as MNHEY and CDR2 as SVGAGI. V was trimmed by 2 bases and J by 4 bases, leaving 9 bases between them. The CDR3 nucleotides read TGTGCCAGCAGTTACGGGGAAGGTTACGAGCAGTACTTC. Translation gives CASSYGEGYEQYF.

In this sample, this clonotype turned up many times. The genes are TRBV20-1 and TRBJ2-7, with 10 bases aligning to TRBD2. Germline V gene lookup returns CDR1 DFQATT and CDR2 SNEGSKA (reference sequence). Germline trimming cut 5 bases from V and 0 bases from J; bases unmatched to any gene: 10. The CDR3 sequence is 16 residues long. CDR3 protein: CSAPILAGASSYEQYF. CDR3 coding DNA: TGCAGTGCTCCTATTCTAGCGGGAGCCAGCTCCTACGAGCAGTACTTC.

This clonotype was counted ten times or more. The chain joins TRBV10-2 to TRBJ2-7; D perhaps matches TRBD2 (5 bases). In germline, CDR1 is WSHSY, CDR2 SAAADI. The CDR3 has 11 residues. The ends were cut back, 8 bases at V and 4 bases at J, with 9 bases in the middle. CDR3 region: CASGGGYEQYF. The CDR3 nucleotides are TGCGCCAGCGGAGGTGGTTACGAGCAGTACTTC.

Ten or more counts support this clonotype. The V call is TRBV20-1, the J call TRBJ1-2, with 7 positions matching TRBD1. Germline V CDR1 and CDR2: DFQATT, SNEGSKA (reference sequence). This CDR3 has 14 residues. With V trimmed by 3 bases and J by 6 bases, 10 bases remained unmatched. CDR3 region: CSARFDRASDGYTF. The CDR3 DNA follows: TGCAGTGCTAGGTTCGACAGGGCTAGCGATGGCTACACCTTC.

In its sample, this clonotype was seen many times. CDR3 region: CASRRQENYGYTF. The CDR3 nucleotides read TGTGCCAGCAGGAGACAGGAAAACTATGGCTACACCTTC. The V gene is TRBV6-5, the J gene TRBJ1-2; TRBD1 is a possible D gene (6 bases). Germline CDR1 is MNHEY and CDR2 is SVGAGI. The CDR3 is 13 amino acids. The V end lost 6 bases, the J end lost 2 bases, and 10 bases lay between the germline ends.

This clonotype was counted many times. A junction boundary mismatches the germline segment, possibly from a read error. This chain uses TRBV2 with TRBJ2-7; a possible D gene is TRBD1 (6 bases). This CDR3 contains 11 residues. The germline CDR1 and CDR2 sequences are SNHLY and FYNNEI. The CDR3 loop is CASSEGAEGDF. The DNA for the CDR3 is TGTGCCAGCAGTGAAGGAGCCGAGGGGGACTTC.

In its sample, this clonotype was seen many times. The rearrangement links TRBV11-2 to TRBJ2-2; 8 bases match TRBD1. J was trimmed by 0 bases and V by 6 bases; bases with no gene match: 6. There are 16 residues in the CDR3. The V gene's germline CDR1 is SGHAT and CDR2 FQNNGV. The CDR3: CASRASGGPNTGELFF. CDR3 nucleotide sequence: TGTGCCAGCAGAGCGTCAGGGGGCCCGAACACCGGGGAGCTGTTTTTT.

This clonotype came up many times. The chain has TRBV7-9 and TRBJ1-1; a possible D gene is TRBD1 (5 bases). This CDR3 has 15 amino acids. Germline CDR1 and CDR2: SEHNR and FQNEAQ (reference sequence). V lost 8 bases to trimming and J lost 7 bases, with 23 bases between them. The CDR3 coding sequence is TGTGCCAGCCCAAGTTCCGGGACGGTGATAAATGAAGCTTTCTTT. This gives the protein CASPSSGTVINEAFF.

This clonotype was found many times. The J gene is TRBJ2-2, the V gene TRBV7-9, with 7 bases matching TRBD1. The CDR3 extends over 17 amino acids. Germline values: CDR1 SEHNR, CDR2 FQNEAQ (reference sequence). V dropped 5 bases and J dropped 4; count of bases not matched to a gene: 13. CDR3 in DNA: TGTGCCAGCAGCCTCAAACAGCCGACAGGGCCCACCGGGGAGCTGTTTTTT. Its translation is CASSLKQPTGPTGELFF.

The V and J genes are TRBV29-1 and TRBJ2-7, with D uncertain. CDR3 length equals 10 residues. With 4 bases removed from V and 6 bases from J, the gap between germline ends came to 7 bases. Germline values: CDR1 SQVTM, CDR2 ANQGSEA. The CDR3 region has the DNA TGCAGCGTTGGGGCGCGCGAGCAGTACTTC. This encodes CSVGAREQYF.

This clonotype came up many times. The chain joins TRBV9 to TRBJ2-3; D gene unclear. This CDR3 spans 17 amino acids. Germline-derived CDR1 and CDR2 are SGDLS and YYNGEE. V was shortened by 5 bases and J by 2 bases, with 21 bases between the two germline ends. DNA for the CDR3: TGTGCCAGCAGTCGTAACGTGCTAACGGGCAACACAGATACGCAGTATTTT. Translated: CASSRNVLTGNTDTQYF. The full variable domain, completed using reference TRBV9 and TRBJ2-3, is DSGVTQTPKHLITATGQRVTLRCSPRSGDLSVYWYQQSLDQGLQFLIQYYNGEERAKGNILERFSAQQFPDLHSELNLSSLELGDSALYFCASSRNVLTGNTDTQYFGPGTRLTVL.

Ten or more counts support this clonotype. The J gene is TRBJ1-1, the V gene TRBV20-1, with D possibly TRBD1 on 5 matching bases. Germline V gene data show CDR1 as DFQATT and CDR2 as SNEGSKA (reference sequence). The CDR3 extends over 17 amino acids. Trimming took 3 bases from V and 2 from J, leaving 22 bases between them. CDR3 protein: CSASRQPTEYPNTEAFF. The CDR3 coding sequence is TGCAGTGCTAGCCGACAGCCAACAGAGTATCCCAACACTGAAGCTTTCTTT.

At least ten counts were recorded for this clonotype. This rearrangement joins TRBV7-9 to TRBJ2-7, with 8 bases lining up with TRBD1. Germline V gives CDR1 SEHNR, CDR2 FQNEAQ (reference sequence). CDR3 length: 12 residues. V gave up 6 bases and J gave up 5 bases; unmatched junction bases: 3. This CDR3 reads CASSLDRDEQYF. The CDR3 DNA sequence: TGTGCCAGCAGTTTGGACAGGGACGAGCAGTACTTC.

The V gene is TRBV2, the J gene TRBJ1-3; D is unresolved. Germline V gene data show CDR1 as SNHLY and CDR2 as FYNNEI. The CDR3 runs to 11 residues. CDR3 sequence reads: CAIQSGNTIYF. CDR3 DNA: TGTGCTATCCAATCTGGAAACACCATATATTTT.

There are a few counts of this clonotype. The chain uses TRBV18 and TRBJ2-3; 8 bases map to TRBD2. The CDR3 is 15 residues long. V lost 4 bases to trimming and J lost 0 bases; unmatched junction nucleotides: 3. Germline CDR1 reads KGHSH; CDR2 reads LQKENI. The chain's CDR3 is CASSLSGASTDTQYF. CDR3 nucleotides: TGTGCCAGCTCACTTAGCGGGGCTAGCACAGATACGCAGTATTTT.